This T cell receptor beta chain was sequenced in a study of T cell repertoires in cytomegalovirus infection. Study context: In public TCR beta signatures, there were indications of both CMV infection and matching HLA type.

As concerns this clonotype: Antigen specificity is unknown.

TCRdb used MiXCR to reprocess the reads, holding one entry per CDR3 protein. The sample has approximately 500,000 distinct CDR3 sequences, 30% to 35% seen once. Germline V lookup: CDR1 MNHEY, CDR2 SVGEGT. V was pared by 4 bases and J by 4 bases, with 3 bases of the junction left unmatched. CDR3 length equals 14 residues. The rearrangement uses TRBV6-2 or TRBV6-3 and TRBJ2-5; TRBD2 matches 10 bases. This clonotype originated in a human donor in good health (CMV status not recorded). Some clones in this sample may be carry-over from other donors' samples. The source was cultured PBMCs, collected from culture after CMV antigen stimulation. This CDR3 reads CASSSSGSRETQYF. The DNA for the CDR3 is TGTGCCAGCAGTTCTAGCGGGAGCCGAGAGACCCAGTACTTC.